Following are 4 T cell receptor beta chains from one sample sequenced in a study of blood T cell repertoires in COVID-19. The protocol was immunoSEQ multiplex PCR, while the TCRdb copy is restricted to in-frame clones and leaves out a portion. This repertoire shows approximately 290,000 clones, approximately 85% found once; its top ten account for approximately 0.94%. The sequencing input was peripheral blood. These receptors all stem from a human donor with COVID-19, enrolled during active disease. The donor label of this sample is uncertain.

The chain has TRBV27 and TRBJ1-2; possibly TRBD1 for D (5 bases). V was clipped by 4 bases and J by 2 bases, with 14 bases between them. The V gene's germline CDR1 is MNHEY and CDR2 SMNVEV (reference sequence). The CDR3 loop spans 15 amino acids. CDR3 in DNA: TGTGCCAGCAGTTCTTGGCAGGGCGGAAACTATGGCTACACCTTC. Translation gives CASSSWQGGNYGYTF.

This sequence joins TRBV19 and TRBJ2-7, with a tentative D call TRBD2 (5 bases). Germline V CDR1 and CDR2: LNHDA, SQIVND (reference sequence). Deletions cut 9 bases from V and 5 bases from J, with 11 bases between. CDR3 length: 11 amino acids. CDR3 nucleotide sequence: TGTGCCAGCGGGAATCTGGACGAGCAGTACTTC. It specifies CASGNLDEQYF.

The V gene is TRBV3-1 (or the pseudogene TRBV3-2), the J gene TRBJ2-3, with a tentative D call TRBD2 (6 bases). Trimming shortened V by 0 bases and J by 5 bases, and 12 bases separated the two germline ends. CDR1 and CDR2 (germline): LGHDT, YNNKEL (reference sequence). The CDR3 consists of 15 residues. CDR3 sequence (DNA): TGTGCCAGCAGCCAAGAGAGGCGGGAAATAGATACGCAGTATTTT. Its translation is CASSQERREIDTQYF.

The chain joins TRBV6-2 or TRBV6-3 to TRBJ1-4, with D possibly being TRBD1 (6 bases). V was clipped by 2 bases and J by 3 bases, with 10 bases between them. The CDR3 extends over 15 amino acids. Germline lookup yields CDR1 MNHEY and CDR2 SVGEGT. The DNA for the CDR3 is TGTGCCAGCAGTTACGAAGGGGGAGCTAATGAAAAACTGTTTTTT. Translating it yields CASSYEGGANEKLFF.